The 22 T cell receptor beta chains reported below all come from one sample, sequenced in a study of blood T cell repertoires in COVID-19. This table comes from immunoSEQ multiplex PCR, and its TCRdb copy is limited to in-frame clones, with some not included. The table has roughly 350,000 clones, over 75% seen once. Material for sequencing was peripheral blood. These receptors were taken from a woman under 40 with COVID-19, enrolled during active disease.

Only one count was recorded for this clone. This chain links TRBV3-1 (or the pseudogene TRBV3-2) with TRBJ2-2, with TRBD1 as a possible D gene (6 bases). The V gene's germline CDR1 is LGHDT and CDR2 YNNKEL (reference sequence). V lost 0 bases, J lost 6 bases, and 11 bases lay in between. This CDR3 is built from 15 residues. CDR3 DNA sequence: TGTGCCAGCAGCCAAGATTTGGCAGGGGCCGGGGAGCTGTTTTTT. The encoded protein is CASSQDLAGAGELFF.

This clone has a single count. The chain is built from TRBV19 and TRBJ1-5; the match to TRBD1 covers 9 bases. CDR1 is LNHDA, CDR2 SQIVND, per germline (reference sequence). The CDR3 extends over 15 amino acids. V lost 5 bases to trimming and J lost 7 bases; unmatched junction nucleotides: 9. The CDR3 DNA is TGTGCCAGTAGTGCCTCCGGGACAGGGAACCAGCCCCAGCATTTT. It specifies CASSASGTGNQPQHF.

The rearrangement joins TRBV30 to TRBJ2-3; 11 nucleotides match TRBD2. Trimming cost V 2 bases and J 2 bases; bases outside gene matches: 6. The germline V gene has CDR1 GTSNPN and CDR2 SVGIG (reference sequence). The CDR3 runs to 16 residues. Here the CDR3 reads CAWSPGTSGYTDTQYF. CDR3 bases: TGTGCCTGGAGTCCCGGGACTAGCGGCTACACAGATACGCAGTATTTT.

This chain connects TRBV5-1 to TRBJ2-7; 7 bases are a match to TRBD1. Germline V gene sequence: CDR1 SGHRS, CDR2 YFSETQ. V was clipped by 0 bases and J by 3 bases; unmatched bases: 6. This CDR3 region has 15 residues. CDR3 sequence: CASSLEGQIFYEQYF. Written as DNA, the CDR3 is TGCGCCAGCAGCTTGGAGGGACAGATTTTCTACGAGCAGTACTTC.

This chain uses TRBV5-1 with TRBJ2-7, with 10 nucleotides matching TRBD2. The J segment lost 3 bases and the V segment lost 1 base, leaving 4 bases of the junction unmatched. Germline V lookup: CDR1 SGHRS, CDR2 YFSETQ. This CDR3 is 15 amino acids long. The CDR3 DNA reads as TGCGCCAGCAGCTTGTCTAGCGGGAGTATCTACGAGCAGTACTTC. Translating it yields CASSLSSGSIYEQYF.

The V call is TRBV5-8, the J call TRBJ2-7, with 10 bases matching TRBD1. The J segment lost 9 bases and the V segment lost 3 bases, leaving 9 bases of the junction unmatched. There are 14 residues in the CDR3. Germline-derived CDR1 and CDR2 are SGHTS and YDEGEE. The CDR3 reads CASSWPGTGDAQYF. CDR3 DNA sequence: TGTGCCAGCAGCTGGCCGGGGACAGGGGATGCGCAGTACTTC.

The CDR3 region is CASKGDTNQPQHF. The CDR3 DNA follows: TGTGCCAGCAAAGGGGACACTAATCAGCCCCAGCATTTT. The rearrangement joins TRBV2 to TRBJ1-5, with D possibly matching TRBD1 (6 bases). This CDR3 comprises 13 residues. V was clipped by 7 bases and J by 4 bases, with 11 bases between them. CDR1 is SNHLY and CDR2 is FYNNEI in the germline V gene.

DNA of the CDR3: TGTGCCAGCAGCTTGTTCGGTAACACTGAAGCTTTCTTT. This codes for CASSLFGNTEAFF. The chain combines TRBV5-6 with TRBJ1-1; D gene uncertain. This CDR3 has 13 residues. The germline V and J ends were trimmed by 1 base and 2 bases, with 6 bases remaining between them. The germline V gene encodes CDR1 SGHDT and CDR2 YYEEEE.

The chain links TRBV2 to TRBJ1-1; no firm D call. Germline V gene data show CDR1 as SNHLY and CDR2 as FYNNEI. Trimming left V 8 bases short and J 3 bases short, with 7 bases between. This CDR3 is built from 11 residues. As DNA, the CDR3 is TGTGCCAGCCCGTCAGACACTGAAGCTTTCTTT. It yields the protein CASPSDTEAFF.

The chain links TRBV4-1 to TRBJ2-5; possibly TRBD2 for D (5 bases). Germline V gives CDR1 MGHRA, CDR2 YSYEKL. The ends were cut back, 0 bases at V and 3 bases at J, with 8 bases in the middle. CDR3 length: 14 amino acids. The CDR3 DNA reads TGCGCCAGCAGCCAAGAGAGCGGCAAAGAGACCCAGTACTTC. Its translation is CASSQESGKETQYF.

This chain links TRBV5-8 with TRBJ1-5, with 7 bases fitting TRBD1. The V and J ends lost 4 bases and 8 bases, in that order; junction bases with no gene match: 12. This CDR3 has 15 residues. The germline CDR1 and CDR2 sequences are SGHTS and YDEGEE. The CDR3 sequence is CASSITGAGREPQHF. The DNA for the CDR3 is TGTGCCAGCAGCATTACAGGGGCGGGAAGAGAGCCCCAGCATTTT.

The V and J genes are TRBV30 and TRBJ1-4; the match to TRBD1 covers 7 bases. V dropped 5 bases and J dropped 5; count of bases not matched to a gene: 2. The length of the CDR3 is 12 residues. Germline V lookup: CDR1 GTSNPN, CDR2 SVGIG (reference sequence). As DNA, the CDR3 is TGTGCCTGGGACAGGGAAAATGAAAAACTGTTTTTT. It codes for CAWDRENEKLFF.

The CDR3, as DNA: TGTGCCAGCAGCCAAGACGTCCTAGCGGGATTTGGAGAGACCCAGTACTTC. Its translation is CASSQDVLAGFGETQYF. V is TRBV3-1 (or the pseudogene TRBV3-2) and J is TRBJ2-5; 9 bases agree with TRBD2. Germline lookup yields CDR1 LGHDT and CDR2 YNNKEL (reference sequence). Trimming cost V 0 bases and J 4 bases; bases outside gene matches: 9. The CDR3 totals 17 residues.

V gene TRBV7-6 combines with J gene TRBJ1-4, with TRBD1 identical over 9 bases. CDR1 is SGHVS, CDR2 FNYEAQ, per germline. This CDR3 spans 15 amino acids. V shed 5 bases, J shed 4 bases, and the junction held 5 bases outside the gene matches. CDR3 sequence: CASSPTGGVNEKLFF. The CDR3 nucleotides read TGTGCCAGCAGCCCAACAGGGGGCGTTAATGAAAAACTGTTTTTT.

The CDR3 DNA is TGTGCCACCAGTGCCGGGACAGCTAGCACAGATACGCAGTATTTT. The encoded protein is CATSAGTASTDTQYF. The rearrangement links TRBV24-1 to TRBJ2-3; 7 nucleotides agree with TRBD1. The ends lost 5 bases at V and 0 bases at J; junction bases unmatched: 4. Germline V gives CDR1 KGHDR, CDR2 SFDVKD. CDR3 length equals 15 residues.

The chain carries TRBV4-1 and TRBJ2-2, with TRBD2 identical over 7 bases. Germline CDR1 MGHRA, CDR2 YSYEKL. The CDR3 is 15 residues long. Unmatched junction bases numbered 2, after V lost 4 bases and J lost 0 bases. The CDR3 here is CASSLGLANTGELFF. DNA for the CDR3: TGCGCCAGCAGCCTCGGACTAGCGAACACCGGGGAGCTGTTTTTT.

This rearrangement joins TRBV25-1 to TRBJ2-1; 14 nucleotides agree with TRBD2. The CDR3 is 17 amino acids. Germline V gene data show CDR1 as MGHDK and CDR2 as SYGVNS. V lost 6 bases, J lost 1 base, and 5 bases stayed unmatched. For the CDR3, the DNA is TGTGCCAGCAGGGGACTAGCGGGAGTAGTGTCCTACAATGAGCAGTTCTTC. It specifies CASRGLAGVVSYNEQFF. Using reference TRBV25-1 and TRBJ2-1 for the parts outside the CDR3, the full variable domain is EADIYQTPRYLVIGTGKKITLECSQTMGHDKMYWYQQDPGMELHLIHYSYGVNSTEKGDLSSESTVSRIRTEHFPLTLESARPSHTSQYLCASRGLAGVVSYNEQFFGPGTRLTVL.

V is TRBV4-2 and J is TRBJ1-5; no clear D gene. This CDR3 is 15 amino acids long. Trimming removed 1 base from V and 0 bases from J, with 7 bases in between. Germline V gene sequence: CDR1 LGHNA, CDR2 YNFKEQ. In DNA form, the CDR3 reads TGTGCCAGCAGCCAAGGAGGTGCTAGCAATCAGCCCCAGCATTTT. It yields the protein CASSQGGASNQPQHF.

The genes are TRBV6-5 and TRBJ1-2; D gene ambiguous. The CDR3 length is 12 residues. The germline gives CDR1 MNHEY, CDR2 SVGAGI. Trimming took 7 bases from V and 4 from J, leaving 10 bases between them. CDR3 region: CASTLLSYGYTF. The CDR3 DNA is TGTGCCAGCACTCTCCTAAGCTATGGCTACACCTTC.

Comments on this clone: The same CDR3 is also encoded by other DNA sequences in this sample. V usage is TRBV30 and J usage is TRBJ1-2, with D maybe TRBD1 (5 bases). Germline-derived CDR1 and CDR2 are GTSNPN and SVGIG (reference sequence). The CDR3 runs 11 residues. Trimming removed 4 bases at V and 2 bases at J, with 5 bases between. The chain's CDR3 is CAWTGNYGYTF. The DNA of the CDR3 is TGTGCCTGGACAGGGAACTATGGCTACACCTTC.

The chain has TRBV9 and TRBJ1-6; 9 nucleotides line up with TRBD1. Trimming took 4 bases from V and 8 from J; bases not matched to a gene: 4. The CDR3 is 14 residues long. Germline values: CDR1 SGDLS, CDR2 YYNGEE. This CDR3 reads CASSPRTGDSPLHF. The CDR3 DNA reads TGTGCCAGCAGCCCGCGGACAGGGGATTCACCCCTCCACTTT.

CDR3 loop: CASSRSLSGASSYNEQFF. In nucleotides, the CDR3 is TGCGCCAGCAGCCGCTCCCTCAGCGGGGCGAGCTCCTACAATGAGCAGTTCTTC. This chain connects TRBV5-1 to TRBJ2-1; 7 positions match TRBD2. V shed 4 bases and J 0 bases; nucleotides not matched to a gene: 13. CDR1 and CDR2 from the germline V gene are SGHRS and YFSETQ. This CDR3 is 18 amino acids long.